Below are 2 T cell receptor beta chains sequenced from a single sample in a study of shared clonotypes between healthy human individuals. Sequencing used immunoSEQ multiplex PCR; TCRdb keeps in-frame clones, though not all of them. The table has around 2.3 million clones, under 97% seen once; the top ten hold more than 0.1%. The sequenced sample was naive CD4+ T cells sorted from blood. Subset of the sample: CD45RA+ positively selected. The receptor source for this set is a man aged 18 to 35 in good health.

The genes are TRBV27 and TRBJ2-5; TRBD2 matches at 13 bases. Germline-derived CDR1 and CDR2 are MNHEY and SMNVEV (reference sequence). The CDR3 totals 17 residues. V lost 5 bases and J lost 0; bases outside the gene matches: 6. The CDR3 loop is CASSPGLAGVYQETQYF. The CDR3, as DNA: TGTGCCAGCAGTCCAGGACTAGCGGGAGTTTACCAAGAGACCCAGTACTTC.

This chain joins TRBV5-4 and TRBJ2-1; the match to TRBD2 covers 7 bases. The CDR3 loop spans 16 amino acids. The V gene's germline CDR1 is SGHNT and CDR2 YYREEE (reference sequence). The V segment lost 3 bases and the J segment 0 bases; nucleotides outside the gene matches: 6. The CDR3 protein is CASSSTSRNSYNEQFF. CDR3 bases: TGTGCCAGCAGCTCGACTAGCAGGAACTCCTACAATGAGCAGTTCTTC.